This TCR beta chain was sequenced for a study of blood T cells in healthy people across ages. Note on this clonotype: Its cognate antigen is unknown.

CDR3 length equals 14 residues. Per germline, CDR1 KGHSH and CDR2 LQKENI. Trimming stripped 3 bases from V and 7 bases from J, with 13 bases between. Findings and caveats of the study: Older individuals had lower TCR beta diversity per million T cells (the decline was roughly linear).

The second PCR ran about 6 to 11 cycles with a sample-barcoded 5' primer and J-beta primers. TCRdb called the 5' RACE reads again in MiXCR, with one record for every CDR3 protein. This table holds 800,000 or so distinct CDR3 sequences, approximately 25% found once. A further study also used this sample, focusing on T cells of mothers and their children.

This TCR came from a boy younger than 18 in good health. Input material: blood. The rearrangement uses TRBV18 and TRBJ2-1; D is uncertain. The CDR3 DNA reads TGTGCCAGCTCACCGGTGAGTCAATTGAATGAGCAGTTCTTC. Translation gives CASSPVSQLNEQFF.